The 27 T cell receptor beta chains reported below all come from one sample, sequenced in a study of OX40 agonist ivuxolimab in advanced cancers. Sequencing was performed with immunoSEQ multiplex PCR; in TCRdb, only in-frame clones are kept and a portion is missing. Counted here are 40,000 to 50,000 clones, approximately 86% occurring once; the ten biggest clones make up around an eighth. The specimen comprised CD4+ or CD8+ T cells sorted from blood, sampled in a trial of the OX40 agonist ivuxolimab. These receptor sequences come from an adult with an advanced solid tumor such as melanoma, head and neck, liver or kidney cancer.

The CDR3 loop reads CASSDVGRSTDTQYF. CDR3 sequence (DNA): TGTGCCAGCAGTGACGTTGGGAGGAGCACAGATACGCAGTATTTT. The J gene is TRBJ2-3, the V gene TRBV2, with D possibly being TRBD2 (6 bases). Germline V gene sequence: CDR1 SNHLY, CDR2 FYNNEI. Trimming left V 3 bases short and J 0 bases short, with 10 bases between. The CDR3 has 15 residues.

The chain carries TRBV4-3 and TRBJ2-2; D ambiguous. In germline, CDR1 is LGHNA, CDR2 YSLEER. V lost 1 base and J 3 bases, leaving 3 bases between the germline ends. The CDR3 is 13 amino acids. The CDR3 region is CASSQGYTGELFF. As DNA, the CDR3 is TGCGCCAGCAGCCAAGGTTACACCGGGGAGCTGTTTTTT.

The J gene is TRBJ2-3, the V gene TRBV9; D may be TRBD1 or TRBD2 (6 bases each). V was shortened by 0 bases and J by 2 bases, with 10 bases between the two germline ends. CDR1 is SGDLS, CDR2 YYNGEE, per germline. This CDR3 is built from 15 residues. CDR3 protein: CASSVGGAYTDTQYF. In nucleotides, the CDR3 is TGTGCCAGCAGCGTAGGGGGGGCATACACAGATACGCAGTATTTT.

The V gene is TRBV28, the J gene TRBJ2-7, with TRBD2 identical over 10 bases. V lost 5 bases, J lost 4 bases, and 5 bases stayed unmatched. Germline CDR1 and CDR2: MDHEN and SYDVKM. The CDR3 runs 14 residues. CDR3 bases: TGTGCCAGCAGTCCTACAGCGGGGGGGTACGAGCAGTACTTC. Amino acids: CASSPTAGGYEQYF.

The rearrangement links TRBV28 to TRBJ2-7; 7 bases agree with TRBD2. The junction had 11 bases not matched to a gene; V was cut back by 6 bases and J by 0 bases. Per the germline V gene, CDR1 is MDHEN and CDR2 is SYDVKM. This CDR3 region has 16 residues. CDR3 in amino acids: CASSPSGVFPSYEQYF. CDR3 DNA: TGTGCCAGCAGCCCCAGCGGGGTCTTTCCCTCCTACGAGCAGTACTTC.

V usage is TRBV5-6 and J usage is TRBJ1-2, with D unresolved. Trimming removed 4 bases from V and 4 bases from J, with 8 bases in between. CDR3 size: 12 residues. Germline CDR1 is SGHDT and CDR2 is YYEEEE. The CDR3 reads CASSLTSYGYTF. The CDR3 region has the DNA TGTGCCAGCAGCCTAACTTCCTATGGCTACACCTTC.

The CDR3: CASSLLDPQSGANVLTF. For the CDR3, the DNA is TGCGCCAGCAGCTTACTTGATCCACAGTCTGGGGCCAACGTCCTGACTTTC. V gene TRBV5-1 combines with J gene TRBJ2-6, with no clear D. The CDR3 covers 17 residues. Germline CDR1 is SGHRS and CDR2 is YFSETQ. V lost 2 bases and J 1 base, leaving 13 bases between the germline ends. The complete variable domain, with remaining parts taken from reference TRBV5-1 and TRBJ2-6, reads KAGVTQTPRYLIKTRGQQVTLSCSPISGHRSVSWYQQTPGQGLQFLFEYFSETQRNKGNFPGRFSGRQFSNSRSEMNVSTLELGDSALYLCASSLLDPQSGANVLTFGAGSRLTVL.

This clone appeared once. The V call is TRBV7-9, the J call TRBJ2-1, with D perhaps TRBD1 (6 bases). Trimming pared 5 bases from V and 1 base from J, leaving 12 bases between. This CDR3 region has 15 residues. Per the germline V gene, CDR1 is SEHNR and CDR2 is FQNEAQ (reference sequence). CDR3 nucleotide sequence: TGTGCCAGCAGCAGCCCCAGGGGATCCTACAATGAGCAGTTCTTC. Its translation: CASSSPRGSYNEQFF.

This clone was seen just once. CDR3 in amino acids: CASSLRQGTREKLFF. Here the CDR3 DNA reads TGTGCCAGCAGCCTACGACAGGGCACTCGTGAAAAACTGTTTTTT. This sequence joins TRBV7-9 and TRBJ1-4, with 7 nucleotides matching TRBD1. This CDR3 region has 15 residues. The germline gives CDR1 SEHNR, CDR2 FQNEAQ (reference sequence). The V gene end was trimmed by 5 bases and the J gene end by 7 bases; junction bases not matched to a gene: 10. Filled out from reference TRBV7-9 and TRBJ1-4, the complete variable domain reads DTGVSQNPRHKITKRGQNVTFRCDPISEHNRLYWYRQTLGQGPEFLTYFQNEAQLEKSRLLSDRFSAERPKGSFSTLEIQRTEQGDSAMYLCASSLRQGTREKLFFGSGTQLSVL.

The chain employs TRBV7-3 and TRBJ2-3; 9 bases are shared with TRBD2. The CDR3 has 19 amino acids. Germline trimming cut 5 bases from V and 4 bases from J; bases unmatched to any gene: 19. Germline V gene sequence: CDR1 SGHTA, CDR2 FQGTGA. CDR3 sequence reads: CASSPTGVTAGGPADTQYF. In nucleotides, the CDR3 is TGTGCCAGCAGCCCTACCGGGGTGACGGCGGGGGGGCCGGCAGATACGCAGTATTTT.

By sample share, this clone is medium-sized. V is TRBV10-3 and J is TRBJ1-1, with a possible D match to TRBD1 (5 bases). The CDR3 has 17 residues. Trimming stripped 6 bases from V and 4 bases from J, with 24 bases between. Germline V gene sequence: CDR1 ENHRY, CDR2 SYGVKD. The CDR3 region has the DNA TGTGCCATCAGAGCCCCCGGCTCTGAGGGGTGGGGCACTGAAGCTTTCTTT. Protein sequence: CAIRAPGSEGWGTEAFF.

This rearrangement joins TRBV10-3 to TRBJ2-1, with 8 positions matching TRBD2. This CDR3 has 15 amino acids. Trimming took 3 bases from V and 6 from J; bases not matched to a gene: 7. Germline V lookup: CDR1 ENHRY, CDR2 SYGVKD. The CDR3, as DNA: TGTGCCATCAGTGATGCTAGCGGGCGTACCAATGAGCAGTTCTTC. Residues: CAISDASGRTNEQFF.

The rearrangement links TRBV6-1 to TRBJ2-3; 8 nucleotides match TRBD2. The V segment lost 2 bases and the J segment 6 bases; nucleotides outside the gene matches: 7. There are 15 residues in the CDR3. Germline lookup yields CDR1 MNHNS and CDR2 SASEGT. This CDR3 reads CASSELAGSPDTQYF. For the CDR3, the DNA is TGTGCCAGCAGTGAATTAGCGGGGTCGCCGGATACGCAGTATTTT.

This sequence joins TRBV4-2 and TRBJ2-1, with D unclear. Trimming took off 0 bases at V and 5 bases at J, with 5 bases between the two ends. The CDR3 has 13 amino acids. Germline V gene data show CDR1 as LGHNA and CDR2 as YNFKEQ. CDR3 region: CASSQDRDNEQFF. DNA for the CDR3: TGTGCCAGCAGCCAAGATAGGGACAATGAGCAGTTCTTC.

Notes on this clone: Other DNA sequences of this sample code for an identical CDR3. CDR3 loop: CASSIERISTDTQYF. The DNA of the CDR3 is TGTGCCAGCAGCATTGAAAGGATTAGCACAGATACGCAGTATTTT. V usage is TRBV7-9 and J usage is TRBJ2-3; no definite D call. From germline, CDR1 is SEHNR and CDR2 FQNEAQ (reference sequence). The CDR3 loop spans 15 amino acids. V dropped 5 bases and J dropped 0 bases, with 12 bases sitting between them.

V and J are TRBV5-2 and TRBJ1-2; TRBD1, the table's D call, was not compared with the DNA. TRBV5-2 is reported as a pseudogene. The CDR3 sequence is 14 residues long. CDR3 region: CASSLLWTGNGYTF. As DNA, the CDR3 is TGTGCCAGCAGCTTGTTGTGGACAGGGAACGGCTACACCTTC.

The V gene is TRBV7-9, the J gene TRBJ2-7; D might be TRBD2 (6 bases). In germline, CDR1 is SEHNR, CDR2 FQNEAQ (reference sequence). CDR3 size: 15 residues. V was cut by 4 bases and J by 6 bases, with 19 bases left in between. CDR3 protein: CASSSPGGVSGEQYF. The DNA of the CDR3 is TGTGCCAGCAGCTCTCCTGGCGGGGTATCGGGCGAGCAGTACTTC.

This clone came up once. This rearrangement joins TRBV4-1 to TRBJ1-1; D is unclear. The V end lost 4 bases, the J end lost 5 bases, and 17 bases lay between the germline ends. This CDR3 has 15 amino acids. The germline V gene encodes CDR1 MGHRA and CDR2 YSYEKL. CDR3 sequence (DNA): TGCGCCAGCAGCCCCAGTGTAAACAGAGGGACTGAAGCTTTCTTT. The encoded protein is CASSPSVNRGTEAFF.

The rearrangement joins TRBV27 to TRBJ1-1; D gene ambiguous. The CDR3 spans 13 residues. Trimming pared 3 bases from V and 4 bases from J, leaving 9 bases between. Germline V lookup: CDR1 MNHEY, CDR2 SMNVEV (reference sequence). In nucleotides, the CDR3 is TGTGCCAGCAGTTTTCACCCAACCACTGAAGCTTTCTTT. Translating it yields CASSFHPTTEAFF.

The genes are TRBV7-9 and TRBJ2-7, with D possibly TRBD2 on 6 matching bases. Trimming pared 5 bases from V and 6 bases from J, leaving 17 bases between. The CDR3 loop spans 14 amino acids. Germline V gene data show CDR1 as SEHNR and CDR2 as FQNEAQ (reference sequence). CDR3 loop: CASSQSSHGGEQYF. As DNA, the CDR3 is TGTGCCAGCAGCCAATCGTCTCACGGGGGCGAGCAGTACTTC.

The chain couples TRBV28 to TRBJ1-1; TRBD1 is a possible D gene (5 bases). The CDR3 spans 17 residues. Looked up from germline, CDR1 is MDHEN and CDR2 is SYDVKM. V gave up 3 bases and J gave up 5 bases, with 22 bases separating them. The CDR3 here is CASSFLLEGTQVTEAFF. The CDR3 DNA is TGTGCCAGCAGTTTTCTCCTGGAGGGGACCCAGGTGACTGAAGCTTTCTTT. The whole variable domain, filled in from reference TRBV28 and TRBJ1-1, reads DVKVTQSSRYLVKRTGEKVFLECVQDMDHENMFWYRQDPGLGLRLIYFSYDVKMKEKGDIPEGYSVSREKKERFSLILESASTNQTSMYLCASSFLLEGTQVTEAFFGQGTRLTVV.

The chain has TRBV6-1 and TRBJ2-3, with D possibly matching TRBD2 (6 bases). Germline V CDR1 and CDR2: MNHNS, SASEGT. V was pared by 1 base and J by 1 base, with 9 bases between. The CDR3 contains 15 residues. CDR3 region: CASSEGQRGTDTQYF. The CDR3 DNA is TGTGCCAGCAGTGAAGGCCAGCGGGGCACAGATACGCAGTATTTT.

The rearrangement links TRBV4-1 to TRBJ2-3; 10 bases fit TRBD2. CDR1 and CDR2 (germline): MGHRA, YSYEKL. This CDR3 is built from 17 residues. Trimming at V came to 0 bases and at J to 5 bases, leaving 8 bases not matched to a gene. The CDR3 nucleotides read TGCGCCAGCAGCCAAGATGCCCTAGCGGGAGAGAGAGATACGCAGTATTTT. This sequence encodes CASSQDALAGERDTQYF.

Many counts were recorded for this clone. The chain combines TRBV4-3 with TRBJ1-3; D is uncertain. Germline assignment: CDR1 LGHNA and CDR2 YSLEER. The CDR3 sequence is 16 residues long. Between the trimmed V and J ends, which lost 0 bases and 0 bases, there was a span of 9 bases. The CDR3 DNA is TGCGCCAGCAGCCAAGATCGCGGTAGCTCTGGAAACACCATATATTTT. Amino acids: CASSQDRGSSGNTIYF.

The chain employs TRBV4-1 and TRBJ1-1; D ambiguous. Trimming took off 1 base at V and 1 base at J, with 13 bases between the two ends. Germline V gene sequence: CDR1 MGHRA, CDR2 YSYEKL. The CDR3 consists of 16 residues. The CDR3 spells CASSQVLQDANTEAFF. The CDR3 nucleotides are TGCGCCAGCAGCCAAGTACTCCAGGATGCGAACACTGAAGCTTTCTTT.

The chain joins TRBV28 to TRBJ2-3, with D maybe TRBD2 (6 bases). The germline gives CDR1 MDHEN, CDR2 SYDVKM. V lost 3 bases and J lost 2, with 12 bases in between. The CDR3 has 15 amino acids. CDR3 residues: CASSFQGLNTDTQYF. The DNA for the CDR3 is TGTGCCAGCAGTTTCCAGGGACTGAACACAGATACGCAGTATTTT.

The chain joins TRBV27 to TRBJ2-5; 7 bases are shared with TRBD2. From germline, CDR1 is MNHEY and CDR2 SMNVEV (reference sequence). J was trimmed by 0 bases and V by 7 bases; bases with no gene match: 2. This CDR3 has 13 amino acids. The CDR3 loop is CASTAGDQETQYF. The CDR3 DNA reads TGTGCCAGCACCGCGGGGGACCAAGAGACCCAGTACTTC.